These T cell receptor beta chains were read from a single sample in a study of blood T cell repertoires in COVID-19. Profiling relied on immunoSEQ multiplex PCR, and the TCRdb table lists in-frame clones only, not all of them. The sample lists around 80,000 clones; under 85% were seen once. The specimen sequenced was peripheral blood. The receptors stem from a human donor in a cohort sampled during active COVID-19. The CDR3 runs from the conserved cysteine through the conserved F or W. The D gene is left open where the match is weak. A row's size may be missing; if present it is once, few, many or a size class.

d_gene	v_gene	abundance	j_gene	CDR3nt	CDR3aa
-	TRBV19	-	TRBJ1-1	TGTGCCAGTAGTCAGGTGGGAGGAGTCTTCTTT	CASSQVGGVFF
-	TRBV28	-	TRBJ2-2	TGTGCCAGCAGTTTACTGGCGGGGGCCGGAGGCGGGGAGCTGTTTTTT	CASSLLAGAGGGELFF
-	TRBV18	once	TRBJ1-1	TGTGCCAGCTCACCACGAGGCAACACTGAAGCTTTCTTT	CASSPRGNTEAFF
TRBD2	TRBV7-9	-	TRBJ2-3	TGTGCCAGCAAGGCCAGAGATGGGCGGGGGACAGATACGCAGTATTTT	CASKARDGRGTDTQYF
TRBD1	TRBV6-5	-	TRBJ2-7	TGTGCCGCCGACGCCCCCGGGACAGGGGGAAACGAGCAGTACTTC	CAADAPGTGGNEQYF
-	TRBV2	-	TRBJ2-5	TGTGCCAGCAGTGTTTACAGGCAAGAGACCCAGTACTTC	CASSVYRQETQYF
-	TRBV30	-	TRBJ2-1	TGTGCCTGGAGTGTAAACACCTACAATGAGCAGTTCTTC	CAWSVNTYNEQFF
TRBD1	TRBV5-1	once	TRBJ1-5	TGCGCCAGCAGCGAGACAGGGGCCGGCAATCAGCCCCAGCATTTT	CASSETGAGNQPQHF
-	TRBV6-5	-	TRBJ1-1	TGTGCCAGCAGTTATAACATACTAGCTGAAGCTTTCTTT	CASSYNILAEAFF
-	TRBV5-1	few	TRBJ2-2	TGCGCCAGCAGCACTCCCACTCTGACAGGGAACACCGGGGAGCTGTTTTTT	CASSTPTLTGNTGELFF
-	TRBV18	-	TRBJ1-2	TGTGCCAGCTCACTTTTCGGGGTACGGTACGATACTACTAACTATGGCTACACCTTC	CASSLFGVRYDTTNYGYTF
-	TRBV19	-	TRBJ2-5	TGTGCCAGTAGTATAGGTTTTTGGGCGGAGACCCAGTACTTC	CASSIGFWAETQYF
-	TRBV5-1	-	TRBJ2-3	TGCGCCAGCAGCGGAGGACAGCCGAGCACAGATACGCAGTATTTT	CASSGGQPSTDTQYF
TRBD1	TRBV4-1	-	TRBJ1-5	TGCGCCAGCAGCCAAGTGGGGACAGGGGGGCGACAGCCCCAGCATTTT	CASSQVGTGGRQPQHF
TRBD1	TRBV5-4	-	TRBJ2-1	TGTGCCAGCAGCTTGGGGGACAGGCCAAATGAGCAGTTCTTC	CASSLGDRPNEQFF
TRBD2	TRBV11-1	-	TRBJ2-3	TGTGCCAGCAGCTTTACTAGCGGGGGGGATTATACGCAGTATTTT	CASSFTSGGDYTQYF
TRBD2	TRBV5-1	few	TRBJ2-7	TGCGCCAGCAGTTCAAGCGGGAGCGCGGGCGAGCAGTACTTC	CASSSSGSAGEQYF
-	TRBV12-3/TRBV12-4	-	TRBJ2-7	TGTGCCAGCAGTTTATCGGGCTACGAGCAGTACTTC	CASSLSGYEQYF
-	TRBV5-1	-	TRBJ2-7	TGCGCCAGCAGCCGTGGGGCAGATGCCTACGAGCAGTACTTC	CASSRGADAYEQYF
-	TRBV19	-	TRBJ1-1	TGTGCCAGTAGTATCAGGGGATATACGAACACTGAAGCTTTCTTT	CASSIRGYTNTEAFF
-	TRBV3-1/TRBV3-2	-	TRBJ1-5	TGTGCCAGCAGCCAAGCAGGGATTACTCAGCCCCAGCATTTT	CASSQAGITQPQHF
TRBD1	TRBV30	-	TRBJ1-2	TGTGCCTGGGGGGGGACAGGAATTCGGTATGCCTACACCTTC	CAWGGTGIRYAYTF
TRBD1	TRBV7-3	-	TRBJ1-1	TGTGCCAGCAGCTTAACGCGGGACAGGGAAGCTTTCTTT	CASSLTRDREAFF
TRBD1	TRBV6-1	-	TRBJ1-1	TGTGCCAGCAGTGAAGGCCCTCGCGTGACAGGGTTCAACACTGAAGCTTTCTTT	CASSEGPRVTGFNTEAFF
TRBD2	TRBV7-8	-	TRBJ2-1	TGTGCCAGCAGCGGGGGGGGAGGTCATGAGCAGTTCTTC	CASSGGGGHEQFF
TRBD1	TRBV9	-	TRBJ2-7	TGTGCCAGCAGCCCGGGACAGGTCCCCTCCGAGCAGTACTTC	CASSPGQVPSEQYF
-	TRBV21-1	-	TRBJ1-1	TGTGCCAGCAGCAAACCGACAGGGGGCACTGAAGCTTTCTTT	CASSKPTGGTEAFF
-	TRBV5-1	once	TRBJ2-5	TGCGCCAGCAGCTTGGTAGTCGGGATTGGAGAGACCCAGTACTTC	CASSLVVGIGETQYF
-	TRBV14	-	TRBJ2-7	TGTGCCAGCAGCCAAGCCAGACTCAGCTCCTACGAGCAGTACTTC	CASSQARLSSYEQYF
-	TRBV7-9	-	TRBJ2-7	TGTGCCAGCAGCTTAGCGGGCGTCTACGAGCAGTACTTC	CASSLAGVYEQYF
-	TRBV6-5	-	TRBJ2-7	TGTGCCAGCAGTTACTCAGGGAGCTCCTACGAGCAGTACTTC	CASSYSGSSYEQYF
TRBD1	TRBV2	-	TRBJ1-6	TGTGCCAGCAGGGTCGGGACAGTGGAGAATTCACCCCTCCACTTT	CASRVGTVENSPLHF
TRBD2	TRBV2	-	TRBJ2-1	TGTGCCAGCAGAGGGACTAGCGGGGATGAGCAGTTCTTC	CASRGTSGDEQFF